The 6 T cell receptor beta chains below all came from one sample that was sequenced in a study of cytomegalovirus exposure and HLA in healthy donors. This PCR relied on a set of 60 Vbeta primers and 13 Jbeta primers. Assay: immunoSEQ multiplex PCR; the TCRdb copy retains only in-frame clones and omits some. Found here are over 150,000 clones, around 77% of them singletons; the top ten hold less than 3%. The source material was PBMCs. The receptor set was obtained from a woman aged 25 to 45 in good health and CMV-seronegative.

The V gene is TRBV6-5, the J gene TRBJ2-7, with D uncertain. The V and J ends lost 4 bases and 3 bases respectively, with 10 bases between them. The CDR3 loop spans 13 amino acids. Germline V CDR1 and CDR2: MNHEY, SVGAGI. The CDR3 spells CASSLHLDYEQYF. In DNA form, the CDR3 reads TGTGCCAGCAGTTTACATCTAGACTACGAGCAGTACTTC.

This chain links TRBV7-9 with TRBJ1-2; a possible D gene is TRBD1 (5 bases). Germline V gene sequence: CDR1 SEHNR, CDR2 FQNEAQ (reference sequence). There are 16 residues in the CDR3. Between the trimmed V and J ends, which lost 3 bases and 7 bases, there was a span of 21 bases. CDR3 DNA sequence: TGTGCCAGCAGCTTCGCCAGGGAGGCCTTGCTCTCTGGCTACACCTTC. Translation: CASSFAREALLSGYTF.

A few counts support this clone. The chain uses TRBV9 and TRBJ1-1; 7 bases fit TRBD1. J lost 5 bases, V lost 2 bases, and 9 bases had no gene match. The CDR3 runs 15 residues. Germline-derived CDR1 and CDR2 are SGDLS and YYNGEE. The CDR3 nucleotides read TGTGCCAGCAGCGTGGGGGGACAGCTTGGAACTGAAGCTTTCTTT. Translating it yields CASSVGGQLGTEAFF.

This clone was counted a single time. The chain employs TRBV14 and TRBJ2-7, with D perhaps matching TRBD1 (5 bases). The length of the CDR3 is 13 residues. From germline, CDR1 is SGHDN and CDR2 FVKESK. Trimming left V 5 bases short and J 2 bases short, with 10 bases between. This chain's CDR3 is CASSRGSAYEQYF. The CDR3 DNA reads as TGTGCCAGCAGCAGGGGATCGGCCTACGAGCAGTACTTC.

V gene TRBV6-5 combines with J gene TRBJ1-3, with D tentatively TRBD1 (5 bases). Germline V CDR1 and CDR2: MNHEY, SVGAGI. V lost 0 bases to trimming and J lost 4 bases, with 13 bases between them. The CDR3 length is 16 residues. CDR3 in amino acids: CASSYSSGTRGNTIYF. CDR3 in DNA: TGTGCCAGCAGTTACTCATCCGGGACTAGAGGAAACACCATATATTTT.

J is TRBJ1-4 and V is TRBV6-4, with D perhaps matching TRBD1 (6 bases). The CDR3 sequence is 17 residues long. Germline CDR1 reads MRHNA; CDR2 reads SNTAGT. V gave up 0 bases and J gave up 7 bases, with 18 bases separating them. CDR3 sequence reads: CASSDSKTTGLGEKLFF. Here the CDR3 DNA reads TGTGCCAGCAGTGACTCGAAGACTACAGGGTTGGGTGAAAAACTGTTTTTT.